A selection of T cell receptor beta chains follows, all from one sample in a study of technical replicates of blood from a few donors. Produced via immunoSEQ multiplex PCR; TCRdb's table is partial and in-frame only. This repertoire shows 75,000 to 85,000 clones, 75% to 90% found once; its top ten account for around 3.9%. Input material: PBMCs. The receptors were gathered from a human donor in good health. Some clones in this sample may be carry-over from other donors' samples. CDR3s include the opening cysteine and the closing phenylalanine or tryptophan. D genes are given only for firm matches. Expanded clones get a size class; other rows say once, few or many, or leave the size out.

V	J	D	size	DNA	CDR3
TRBV10-3	TRBJ2-7	TRBD1	-	TGTGCCATCAGCCATACACAGGGGAACTACGAGCAGTACTTC	CAISHTQGNYEQYF
TRBV7-9	TRBJ1-1	-	-	TGTGCCAGCAGCTCATTTTCGGGGGGGGACACTGAAGCTTTCTTT	CASSSFSGGDTEAFF
TRBV4-1	TRBJ2-1	TRBD2	-	TGCGCCAGCAGCCAAGAACGGACGACTAGCGGGACCTACAATGAGCAGTTCTTC	CASSQERTTSGTYNEQFF
TRBV5-6	TRBJ1-5	-	-	TGTGCCAGCAGCTTACGAGGCCTGCCAAATCAGCCCCAGCATTTT	CASSLRGLPNQPQHF
TRBV30	TRBJ1-3	TRBD1	-	TGTGCCTGGAGTCCGGACAGGTTAAGTCGTGGAGTTGGAAACACCATATATTTT	CAWSPDRLSRGVGNTIYF
TRBV9	TRBJ2-2	-	-	TGTGCCAGCAGCGTAGCCCCCTTGGCGGGGTTAGAGGGCGGGGAGCTGTTTTTT	CASSVAPLAGLEGGELFF
TRBV6-6	TRBJ2-7	TRBD1	few	TGTGCCAGCAGTTACGGGACAGGGGGTTACGAGCAGTACTTC	CASSYGTGGYEQYF
TRBV13	TRBJ2-7	TRBD2	-	TGTGCCAGCAGCACGGGACTAGCGGGAGGAGCCCCTTACGAGCAGTACTTC	CASSTGLAGGAPYEQYF
TRBV7-2	TRBJ2-3	TRBD2	few	TGTGCCAGCAGCTTACTACTAGCGGGGGGGGCAGATACGCAGTATTTT	CASSLLLAGGADTQYF
TRBV7-6	TRBJ2-3	TRBD2	few	TGTGCCAGCAGCTTACGACTAGCGGGGGAGATCACAGATACGCAGTATTTT	CASSLRLAGEITDTQYF
TRBV9	TRBJ2-3	TRBD2	-	TGTGCCAGCAGCCCCCGGACTAGCGGCAGCACAGATACGCAGTATTTT	CASSPRTSGSTDTQYF
TRBV2	TRBJ2-7	-	-	TGTGCCAGTCTGGACTACCGCTCCTACGAGCAGTACTTC	CASLDYRSYEQYF
TRBV7-3	TRBJ2-7	TRBD2	few	TGTGCCAGCAGCTTCGACAGCGGGAGAAGCAACGAGCAGTACTTC	CASSFDSGRSNEQYF
TRBV15	TRBJ2-1	-	-	TGTGCCACCAGCACTTACAATGAGCAGTTCTTC	CATSTYNEQFF
TRBV5-6	TRBJ2-4	-	-	TGTGCCAGCACCCCCAGACTAGCCAAAAACATTCAGTACTTC	CASTPRLAKNIQYF
TRBV4-1	TRBJ2-1	TRBD2	-	TGCGCCAGCAGCCCCGGGTGGGTAGCGGGTACCTACAATGAGCAGTTCTTC	CASSPGWVAGTYNEQFF
TRBV30	TRBJ1-5	-	-	TGTGCCTGGAGTGCTAGTAACGGGAATCAGCCCCAGCATTTT	CAWSASNGNQPQHF
TRBV7-9	TRBJ1-2	TRBD1	-	TGTGCCAGCAGTTCCGACAGGGGCGGCACCTTC	CASSSDRGGTF
TRBV28	TRBJ2-1	-	-	TGTGCCAGCAGTACCGTAGCCGGTCACGCCGACAATGAGCAGTTCTTC	CASSTVAGHADNEQFF
TRBV13	TRBJ2-2	TRBD2	-	TGTGCCAGCAGCTACGCGCGGGGGGTATCGAACACCGGGGAGCTGTTTTTT	CASSYARGVSNTGELFF
TRBV4-1	TRBJ1-1	-	-	TGCGCCAGCAGCCGAAACAGACCCTACACTGAAGCTTTCTTT	CASSRNRPYTEAFF
TRBV19	TRBJ2-7	-	-	TGTGCCAGTACCAGAATCTACGAGCAGTACTTC	CASTRIYEQYF
TRBV7-2	TRBJ2-3	TRBD2	-	TGTGCCAGCAGCTTAGGCGGGAGGGCGAGAGATACGCAGTATTTT	CASSLGGRARDTQYF
TRBV4-1	TRBJ2-7	TRBD1	-	TGCGCCAGCAGCCGACAGGGGGAAAGCTACGAGCAGTACTTC	CASSRQGESYEQYF
TRBV9	TRBJ2-1	TRBD2	-	TGTGCCAGCAGCGTAGATACTAGCGGGGCCCCGCGGTTCTTC	CASSVDTSGAPRFF
TRBV5-6	TRBJ1-2	TRBD1	-	TGTGCCAGCAGCTTGGAGGACAGGGCCTATGGCTACACCTTC	CASSLEDRAYGYTF
TRBV5-4	TRBJ2-7	-	-	TGTGCCAGCAGCTGGAGGGACAGCCTTACCTACGAGCAGTACTTC	CASSWRDSLTYEQYF
TRBV4-2	TRBJ2-3	-	-	TGTGCCAGCAGCTCACAGGGGGGGTCCATAGCGGGGGCACTCACAGATACGCAGTATTTT	CASSSQGGSIAGALTDTQYF
TRBV7-8	TRBJ2-7	TRBD2	once	TGTGCCAGCAGCTTAGGCGGGACTACCGGCTCCTACGAGCAGTACTTC	CASSLGGTTGSYEQYF
TRBV2	TRBJ1-2	TRBD1	few	TGTGCCAGCAGAGGACAGGGCGTCTATGGCTACACCTTC	CASRGQGVYGYTF
TRBV2	TRBJ1-1	TRBD1	-	TGTGCCAGCAGTGAAAATAGGGCAGGGGGCGGGGGCACTGAAGCTTTCTTT	CASSENRAGGGGTEAFF
TRBV5-6	TRBJ2-1	TRBD2	few	TGTGCCAGCAGCTTGGCCAGCGGGGGTTTCCACAATGAGCAGTTCTTC	CASSLASGGFHNEQFF
TRBV18	TRBJ2-1	-	-	TGTGCCAGCTCCCCGTGGAGGGGAAATGAGCAGTTCTTC	CASSPWRGNEQFF
TRBV5-1	TRBJ2-3	-	-	TGCGCCAGCAGCTTGGCCGGGATGGATACGCAGTATTTT	CASSLAGMDTQYF
TRBV6-4	TRBJ2-1	TRBD2	-	TGTGCCAGCAGTGAGGCTAGCGGGAGGGGCGAGGATGAGCAGTTCTTC	CASSEASGRGEDEQFF
TRBV10-3	TRBJ1-3	-	-	TGTGCCATCACAGCGGCCGGAAACACCATATATTTT	CAITAAGNTIYF
TRBV7-9	TRBJ2-5	TRBD1	-	TGTGCCAGCAGCTCCTCCGGGACAGGGCTTCATAGGGAGACCCAGTACTTC	CASSSSGTGLHRETQYF
TRBV6-5	TRBJ2-5	-	-	TGTGCCAGCACCCCCCCGGGGGTAGAGACCCAGTACTTC	CASTPPGVETQYF
TRBV30	TRBJ1-1	-	-	TGTGCCTGGAAGGCAGGGTTGAACACTGAAGCTTTCTTT	CAWKAGLNTEAFF
TRBV2	TRBJ1-5	-	-	TGTGCCAGCAGCCCTGTGGGGCGCAATCAGCCCCAGCATTTT	CASSPVGRNQPQHF
TRBV5-4	TRBJ2-5	TRBD1	-	TGTGCCAGCAGCGTACCGGGACAGGGGCGGGAGACCCAGTACTTC	CASSVPGQGRETQYF
TRBV30	TRBJ2-3	TRBD1	-	TGTGCCTGGAGCGCGGGGACAGGAGATACGCAGTATTTT	CAWSAGTGDTQYF
TRBV25-1	TRBJ2-1	TRBD1	-	TGTGCCAGCACCGATAGTCCAGGGGGAAATGAGCAGTTCTTC	CASTDSPGGNEQFF
TRBV4-1	TRBJ1-4	-	-	TGCGCCAGCAGCCAAACCCGGGGGGAAAAACTGTTTTTT	CASSQTRGEKLFF
TRBV2	TRBJ2-3	-	-	TGTGCCAGCAGAAACCAGGGGTTCGACACAGATACGCAGTATTTT	CASRNQGFDTDTQYF
TRBV29-1	TRBJ1-1	TRBD1	-	TGCAGCGTTTATGGACAGGGCCGAGCTTTCTTT	CSVYGQGRAFF
TRBV9	TRBJ1-4	-	few	TGTGCCAGCAGCGTAGCCGGGAATAAGGGAAAACTGTTTTTT	CASSVAGNKGKLFF
TRBV6-1	TRBJ2-7	TRBD2	once	TGTGCCAGCAACCCCCCGGGAGGACTGACCTACGAGCAGTACTTC	CASNPPGGLTYEQYF
TRBV27	TRBJ2-4	TRBD2	-	TGTGCCAGCAGTCCACGGGGGGAGGGGTGGAACATTCAGTACTTC	CASSPRGEGWNIQYF
TRBV9	TRBJ1-1	-	few	TGTGCCAGCAGCGTAGGGCAGGGCGCGAACACTGAAGCTTTCTTT	CASSVGQGANTEAFF
TRBV4-3	TRBJ1-2	TRBD1	once	TGCGCCAGCAGCCAAGATTCAGGGGGTACGGGTGGCTACACCTTC	CASSQDSGGTGGYTF